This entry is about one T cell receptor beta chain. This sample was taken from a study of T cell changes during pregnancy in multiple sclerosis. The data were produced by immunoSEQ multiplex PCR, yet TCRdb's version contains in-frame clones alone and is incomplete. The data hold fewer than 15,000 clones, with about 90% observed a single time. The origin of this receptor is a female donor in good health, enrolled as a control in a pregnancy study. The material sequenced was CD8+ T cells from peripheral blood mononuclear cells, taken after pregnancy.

The CDR3, as DNA: TGTGCCAGCAGCGTAGGAACCGTAGCGGGCTACTACGAGCAGTACTTC. It specifies CASSVGTVAGYYEQYF. This chain uses TRBV9 with TRBJ2-7; 7 bases match TRBD2. Germline-derived CDR1 and CDR2 are SGDLS and YYNGEE. Trimming took 0 bases from V and 3 from J; bases not matched to a gene: 9. The CDR3 sequence is 16 residues long.